Listed below are T cell receptor beta chains from one sample, sequenced in a study of blood T cells in healthy people across ages. TCRdb independently ran MiXCR on the 5' RACE reads; one entry per CDR3 protein. The top ten hold over 5.5% of the sample, which has around 1.5 million distinct CDR3 sequences, 59% seen once. Source material: blood. The source of these receptors is a man younger than 30 in good health. Each CDR3 is given with its conserved first and last residue. D genes are given only for firm matches. Some rows mark clone size as missing; the rest say once, few, many or name a class of expanded clone.

J gene,V gene,clone size,D gene,CDR3 DNA,CDR3 protein
TRBJ2-1,TRBV29-1,few,TRBD2,TGCAGCGTTGAACTAGCGGGAGTTTCCATCTACAATGAGCAGTTCTTC,CSVELAGVSIYNEQFF
TRBJ1-4,TRBV7-9,NA,NA,TGTGCCAGCAGCCCGCCTTATAGAAGTGAAAAACTGTTTTTT,CASSPPYRSEKLFF
TRBJ2-1,TRBV12-5,NA,NA,TGTGCTAGTGGTTTGTTCGACAATGAGCAGTTCTTC,CASGLFDNEQFF
TRBJ2-1,TRBV20-1,NA,TRBD2,TGCAGTGCTAGAGATCGGATACCAGCGGGAGTATCCAATGAGCAGTTCTTC,CSARDRIPAGVSNEQFF
TRBJ2-1,TRBV13,NA,TRBD1,TGTGCCAGCAGCCCACCTCCGGGACAGGGTTACAATGAGCAGTTCTTC,CASSPPPGQGYNEQFF
TRBJ2-5,TRBV20-1,NA,NA,TGCAGTGCCCAAAAGACCCAGTACTTC,CSAQKTQYF
TRBJ1-2,TRBV27,NA,TRBD1,TGTGCCAGCAGTCCAGGGACAGGGGCACGTCTCACCGGCTACACCTTC,CASSPGTGARLTGYTF
TRBJ2-3,TRBV5-4,NA,NA,TGTGCCAGCAGCGCACCGGGCCAGTCCCCAGATACGCAGTATTTT,CASSAPGQSPDTQYF
TRBJ2-1,TRBV7-6,NA,TRBD2,TGTGCCAGCAGCCTTGGGCTAGCGGGAATCGGTCGCGAGCAGTTCTTC,CASSLGLAGIGREQFF
TRBJ1-3,TRBV20-1,few,NA,TGCAGTGCTAGTCGGCAGGAGCGAAACACCATATATTTT,CSASRQERNTIYF
TRBJ1-5,TRBV27,few,NA,TGTGCCAGCAGTTTTCGGGGGGTCTATAGCAATCAGCCCCAGCATTTT,CASSFRGVYSNQPQHF
TRBJ1-2,TRBV4-3,NA,NA,TGCGCCAGCAGCCAAGAAGGCCGTAACGAAGGAGTGAACTATGGCTACACCTTC,CASSQEGRNEGVNYGYTF
TRBJ1-1,TRBV16,NA,NA,TGTGCCAGCAGCCAAGAAGCACTTAAGTCTGAAGCTTTCTTT,CASSQEALKSEAFF
TRBJ2-2,TRBV27,NA,NA,TGTGCCAGCAGTTGGGACGGCACCGGGGAGCTGTTTTTT,CASSWDGTGELFF
TRBJ2-1,TRBV5-1,NA,TRBD2,TGCGCCAGCAGCTTGGTCCCGGCGGGAGGGGGAAATGAGCAGTTCTTC,CASSLVPAGGGNEQFF
TRBJ2-5,TRBV29-1,NA,TRBD2,TGCAGCGCCCGGACTAGCGGTACCCGTTCCTACAATGAGCAGTACTTC,CSARTSGTRSYNEQYF
TRBJ2-3,TRBV24-1,once,TRBD2,TGTGCCACCAGTGGGGGGGGTGGCACAGATACGCAGTATTTT,CATSGGGGTDTQYF
TRBJ2-3,TRBV11-2,NA,NA,TGTGCCAGCAGCTCTCCGACACGGAGCACAGATACGCAGTATTTT,CASSSPTRSTDTQYF
TRBJ2-7,TRBV20-1,NA,NA,TGCAGTGCTAGAGAAGAATCCTACGAGCAGTACTTC,CSAREESYEQYF
TRBJ2-7,TRBV27,NA,NA,TGTGCCAGCAAGTTCCGGGGCCAGAGTTACGAGCAGTACTTC,CASKFRGQSYEQYF
TRBJ2-7,TRBV20-1,NA,TRBD2,TGCAGTGCAGGGAGCGGGGGGCCCTACGAGCAGTACTTC,CSAGSGGPYEQYF
TRBJ2-7,TRBV28,NA,NA,TGTGCCAGCAGTCGACACCCACCAGTCGAGCAGTACTTC,CASSRHPPVEQYF
TRBJ1-2,TRBV5-6,NA,NA,TGTGCCAGCGGGGCACAGCCGACCTATGGCTACACCTTC,CASGAQPTYGYTF
TRBJ1-5,TRBV6-2/TRBV6-3,NA,TRBD1,TGTGCCAGCAGTTACGGGAATCGAGGGGGCGGACAGCCCCAGCATTTT,CASSYGNRGGGQPQHF
TRBJ2-7,TRBV7-2,many,NA,TGTGCCAGCAGCTTAGGCGGGACCTCCTACGAGCAGTACTTC,CASSLGGTSYEQYF
TRBJ1-2,TRBV12-3/TRBV12-4,NA,NA,TGTGCCAGCAGTGTATTAAGGGTAGATGGCTACACCTTC,CASSVLRVDGYTF
TRBJ2-7,TRBV29-1,NA,NA,TGCAGCTTTAACAGGGGGTCCATCGGGACTACCTACGAGCAGTACTTC,CSFNRGSIGTTYEQYF
TRBJ2-7,TRBV4-2,NA,TRBD1,TGTGCCAGCAACGGACAGGGCGGTACCAACGAGCAGTACTTC,CASNGQGGTNEQYF